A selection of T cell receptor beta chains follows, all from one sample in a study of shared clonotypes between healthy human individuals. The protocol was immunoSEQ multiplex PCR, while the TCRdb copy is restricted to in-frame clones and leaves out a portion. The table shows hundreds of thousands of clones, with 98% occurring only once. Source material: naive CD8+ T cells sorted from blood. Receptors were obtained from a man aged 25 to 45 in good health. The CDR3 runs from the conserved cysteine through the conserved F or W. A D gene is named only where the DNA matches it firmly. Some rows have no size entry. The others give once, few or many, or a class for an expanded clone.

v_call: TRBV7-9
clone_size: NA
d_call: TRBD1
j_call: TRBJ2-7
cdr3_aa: CASSSVGTGNPYEQYF
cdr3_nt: TGTGCCAGCAGCAGTGTCGGGACAGGGAACCCCTACGAGCAGTACTTC

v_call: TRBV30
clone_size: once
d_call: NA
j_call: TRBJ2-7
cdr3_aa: CAWSVGPYEQYF
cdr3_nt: TGTGCCTGGAGTGTCGGGCCCTACGAGCAGTACTTC

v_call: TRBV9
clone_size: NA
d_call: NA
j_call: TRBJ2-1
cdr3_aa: CASSAPGVGTYNEQFF
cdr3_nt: TGTGCCAGCAGCGCCCCGGGAGTAGGGACCTACAATGAGCAGTTCTTC

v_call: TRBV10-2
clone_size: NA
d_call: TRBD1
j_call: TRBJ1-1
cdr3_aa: CASRQGMNTEAFF
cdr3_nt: TGCGCCAGCAGACAGGGGATGAACACTGAAGCTTTCTTT

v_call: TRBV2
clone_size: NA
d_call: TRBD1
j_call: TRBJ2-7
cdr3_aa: CASSEGTGTYEQYF
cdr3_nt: TGTGCCAGCAGTGAAGGGACAGGGACCTACGAGCAGTACTTC

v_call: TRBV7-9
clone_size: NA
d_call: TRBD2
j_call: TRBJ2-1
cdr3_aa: CASSRTGTRGNEQFF
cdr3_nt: TGTGCCAGCAGCCGTACCGGGACTAGGGGAAATGAGCAGTTCTTC

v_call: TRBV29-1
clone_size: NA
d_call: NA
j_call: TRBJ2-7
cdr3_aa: CSVALQNSYEQYF
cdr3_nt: TGCAGCGTTGCTTTACAGAACTCCTACGAGCAGTACTTC

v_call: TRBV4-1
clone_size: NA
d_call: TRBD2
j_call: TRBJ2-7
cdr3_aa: CASSQIAGVMSEQYF
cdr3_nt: TGCGCCAGCAGCCAAATAGCGGGAGTGATGAGCGAGCAGTACTTC

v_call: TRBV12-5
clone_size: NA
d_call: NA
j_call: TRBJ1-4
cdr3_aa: CASGLVLPGPTTTNEKLFF
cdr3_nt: TGTGCTAGTGGTTTGGTACTCCCTGGCCCAACCACAACTAATGAAAAACTGTTTTTT

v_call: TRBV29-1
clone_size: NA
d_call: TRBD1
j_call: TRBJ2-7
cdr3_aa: CSVSRDSSYEQYF
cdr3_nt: TGCAGCGTGAGTAGGGACAGCTCCTACGAGCAGTACTTC

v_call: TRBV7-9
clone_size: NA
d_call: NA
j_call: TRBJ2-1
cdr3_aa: CASSHRGPSSYNEQFF
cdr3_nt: TGTGCCAGCAGTCACCGTGGCCCTAGCTCCTACAATGAGCAGTTCTTC

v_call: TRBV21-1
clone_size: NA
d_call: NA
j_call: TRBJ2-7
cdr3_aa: CASTPSTPCGGGISYEQYF
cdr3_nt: TGTGCCAGCACCCCATCGACACCATGTGGGGGGGGGATCTCCTACGAGCAGTACTTC

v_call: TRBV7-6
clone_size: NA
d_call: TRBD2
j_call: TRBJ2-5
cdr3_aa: CASSSSRTRRETQYF
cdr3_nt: TGTGCCAGCAGCTCTTCCAGGACTAGAAGGGAGACCCAGTACTTC

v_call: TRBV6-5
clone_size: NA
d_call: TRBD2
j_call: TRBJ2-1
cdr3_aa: CASRTGTRNNEQFF
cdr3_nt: TGTGCCAGCAGGACCGGGACTAGAAACAATGAGCAGTTCTTC

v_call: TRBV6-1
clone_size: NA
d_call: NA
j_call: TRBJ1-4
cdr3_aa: CASSALGTNEKLFF
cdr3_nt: TGTGCCAGCAGTGCACTGGGAACTAATGAAAAACTGTTTTTT

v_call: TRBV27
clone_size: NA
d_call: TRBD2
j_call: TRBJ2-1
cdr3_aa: CASRIVAGGYNEQFF
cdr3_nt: TGTGCCAGCAGGATCGTAGCGGGAGGGTACAATGAGCAGTTCTTC

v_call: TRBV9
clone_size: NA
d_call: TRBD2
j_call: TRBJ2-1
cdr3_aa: CASSVGSSGGSSYNEQFF
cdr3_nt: TGTGCCAGCAGCGTAGGGAGTAGCGGGGGAAGCTCCTACAATGAGCAGTTCTTC

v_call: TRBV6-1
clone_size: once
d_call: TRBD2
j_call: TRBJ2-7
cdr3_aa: CASSARLAGSSYEQYF
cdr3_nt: TGTGCCAGCAGTGCCCGACTAGCGGGTAGCTCCTACGAGCAGTACTTC

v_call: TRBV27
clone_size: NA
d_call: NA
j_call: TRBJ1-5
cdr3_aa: CASSFGGENQPQHF
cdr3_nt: TGTGCCAGCAGTTTTGGTGGGGAAAATCAGCCCCAGCATTTT

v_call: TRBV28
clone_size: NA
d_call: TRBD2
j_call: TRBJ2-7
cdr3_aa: CASSLVAGPYEQYF
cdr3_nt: TGTGCCAGCAGTTTAGTAGCGGGACCCTACGAGCAGTACTTC

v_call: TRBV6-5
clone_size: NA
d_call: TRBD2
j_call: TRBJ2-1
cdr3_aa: CASSWSTSGYNEQFF
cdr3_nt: TGTGCCAGCAGTTGGTCCACTAGCGGGTACAATGAGCAGTTCTTC

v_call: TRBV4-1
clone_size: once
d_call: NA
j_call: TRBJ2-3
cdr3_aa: CASSQIPTGAPDTQYF
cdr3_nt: TGCGCCAGCAGCCAAATACCGACAGGCGCCCCCGATACGCAGTATTTT

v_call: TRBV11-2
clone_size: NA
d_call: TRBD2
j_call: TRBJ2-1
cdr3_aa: CASSPGTSGSDEQFF
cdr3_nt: TGTGCCAGCAGCCCCGGGACTAGCGGGTCTGATGAGCAGTTCTTC

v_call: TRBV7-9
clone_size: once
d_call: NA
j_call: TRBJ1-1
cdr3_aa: CASSSGANTEAFF
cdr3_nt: TGTGCCAGCAGCTCGGGGGCGAACACTGAAGCTTTCTTT

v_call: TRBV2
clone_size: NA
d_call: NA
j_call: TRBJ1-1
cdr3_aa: CASKGKTEAFF
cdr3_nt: TGTGCCAGCAAAGGGAAAACTGAAGCTTTCTTT

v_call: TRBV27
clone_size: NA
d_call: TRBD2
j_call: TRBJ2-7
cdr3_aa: CASSSPGLGKVSYEQYF
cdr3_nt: TGTGCCAGCAGCTCTCCGGGACTAGGAAAAGTTTCCTACGAGCAGTACTTC

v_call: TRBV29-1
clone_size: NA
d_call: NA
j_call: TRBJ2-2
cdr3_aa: CSVERTNTGELFF
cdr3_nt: TGCAGCGTTGAGAGGACAAACACCGGGGAGCTGTTTTTT

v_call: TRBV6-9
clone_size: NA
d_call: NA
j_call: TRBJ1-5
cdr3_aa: CANPSGRKPNQPQHF
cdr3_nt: TGTGCCAACCCTTCCGGGAGGAAGCCCAATCAGCCCCAGCATTTT

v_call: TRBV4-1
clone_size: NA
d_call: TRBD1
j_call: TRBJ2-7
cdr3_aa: CASSQIGTGYYEQYF
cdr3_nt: TGCGCCAGCAGCCAAATAGGGACAGGGTACTACGAGCAGTACTTC

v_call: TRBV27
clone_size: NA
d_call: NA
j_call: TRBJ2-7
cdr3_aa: CASSLTGTYEQYF
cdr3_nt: TGTGCCAGCAGTTTGACCGGCACCTACGAGCAGTACTTC

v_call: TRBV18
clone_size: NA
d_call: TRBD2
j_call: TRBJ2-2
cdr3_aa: CASSVGLVVPGELFF
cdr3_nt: TGTGCCAGCTCCGTCGGACTAGTCGTGCCCGGGGAGCTGTTTTTT

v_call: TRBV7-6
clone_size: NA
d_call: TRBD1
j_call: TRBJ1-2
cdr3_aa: CASSRTVGQEGNGYTF
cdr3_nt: TGTGCCAGCAGCCGGACTGTTGGACAGGAGGGTAATGGCTACACCTTC

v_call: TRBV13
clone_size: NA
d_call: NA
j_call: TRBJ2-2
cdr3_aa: CASSLGWVGGTGELFF
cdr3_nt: TGTGCCAGCAGCTTAGGATGGGTTGGGGGCACCGGGGAGCTGTTTTTT

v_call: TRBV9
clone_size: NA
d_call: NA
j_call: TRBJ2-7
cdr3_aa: CASSVTGTGLSEQYF
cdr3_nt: TGTGCCAGCAGCGTTACCGGGACGGGCTTAAGTGAGCAGTACTTC

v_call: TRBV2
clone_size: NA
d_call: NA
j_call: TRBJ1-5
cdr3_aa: CASSEWQPNQPQHF
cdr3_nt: TGTGCCAGCAGTGAGTGGCAGCCCAATCAGCCCCAGCATTTT

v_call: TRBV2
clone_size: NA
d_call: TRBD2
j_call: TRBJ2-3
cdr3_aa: CASRAGGGTDTQYF
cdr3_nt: TGTGCCAGCCGGGCGGGAGGGGGCACAGATACGCAGTATTTT

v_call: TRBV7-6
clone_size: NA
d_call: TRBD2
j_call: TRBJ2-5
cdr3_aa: CASSPLAAQETQYF
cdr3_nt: TGTGCCAGCAGCCCGCTAGCGGCCCAAGAGACCCAGTACTTC

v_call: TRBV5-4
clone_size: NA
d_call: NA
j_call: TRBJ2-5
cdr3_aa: CASSWTGMEETQYF
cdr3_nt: TGTGCCAGCAGCTGGACGGGGATGGAGGAGACCCAGTACTTC

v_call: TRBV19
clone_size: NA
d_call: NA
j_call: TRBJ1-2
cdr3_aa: CASSIGGAGVETGGYTF
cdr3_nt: TGTGCCAGTAGTATAGGGGGGGCAGGAGTGGAAACTGGTGGCTACACCTTC

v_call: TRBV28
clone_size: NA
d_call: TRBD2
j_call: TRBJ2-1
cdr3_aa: CASTLGAAGNNEQFF
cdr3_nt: TGTGCCAGCACTCTGGGTGCAGCGGGAAACAATGAGCAGTTCTTC